The entry that follows covers one TCR beta chain sequence. The antigen it binds to is not known. Per-nucleotide qualities are absent, and no much larger clonotype sits a single base away. Each collaborating institution followed its own protocols to collect whole blood in K2EDTA tubes. For TCRbeta analysis, collaborators shipped samples as frozen whole blood, isolated PBMCs, or DNA extracted from either of those sample types. The sample originates from a study of blood T cell repertoires in COVID-19 (dated by TCRdb to the early 2020s). Notes on the research overall: Samples covering the acute and convalescent phases of COVID-19 were provided by collaborators in the United States, Italy and Spain. The material from the prospective study consisted of cDNA or gDNA derived from T cells, B-cell-depleted T cells, or PBMCs. Deeply sampled blood TCRbeta repertoires from subjects exposed to, actively infected with, or recovered from COVID-19 were included in the dataset. A freely available public database, intended as a resource for researchers studying the immune response to SARS-CoV-2, is where the repertoires were released. The samples were drawn from the first 160 participants of the ongoing ImmuneRACE study and from more than 1,000 subjects provided by 6 global collaborators. The sample metadata nearly always contained a de-identified subject ID, COVID-19 status, age in years and sex. Where available, HLA class I and class II types were taken from metadata supplied by the sample provider and were not determined by assay-based typing.

From its cysteine to its phenylalanine, the CDR3 spans 16 amino acids. The read is trimmed to its CDR3 DNA, 48 bases read in frame from base 1. The germline V gene sets CDR1 to SGHDT and CDR2 to YYEEEE. V loses 3 bases, J loses 0 bases, and the germline ends lie 13 bases apart. TCRbeta CDR3 regions were amplified from genomic DNA using the immunoSEQ Assay, a bias-controlled multiplex PCR. Regarding the original processing steps: The number of nucleated cells in each sample was estimated by amplification of reference gene primers within the assay. To quantify the absolute abundance of each unique TCRbeta CDR3 rearrangement, sequence reads were collapsed and filtered. For each sample, productive Simpson clonality was calculated as the square root of Simpson's diversity index over productive rearrangements. In its TCRdb copy, this immuneACCESS table keeps in-frame sequences only and misses some clones. Where compared with another copy, unresolved V genes explain less than half of these, and the others have no known cause. The D gene and trimming were derived from the DNA, and the V and J assignments and clone size from that table. The sample table holds 50,000 to 70,000 clones, of which about 90% were seen once. The ten most abundant clones make up approximately 6.9% of the sample.

What the research found in general, with its limitations: The amount of clinical and demographic metadata varied by source and participant and was provided uncurated.

This chain joins TRBV5-6 to TRBJ1-5; TRBD1 is a weak D gene call, 5 bases matching. The clonotype comes from a man aged 55 to 70 with active or convalescent COVID-19. Sequenced material: peripheral blood. The CDR3 region has the sequence CASSSLGGYSNQPQHF. The DNA sequence is TGTGCCAGCAGCTCCCTCGGGGGTTATAGCAATCAGCCCCAGCATTTT.